By sample share, the clone carrying this T cell receptor (beta chain) is large (0.1 to 1%). What it binds is unknown. In TCRdb, the RT-PCR reads were re-called with MiXCR into one record per CDR3 protein. This table holds about 160,000 distinct CDR3 sequences, approximately 10% found once. This entry is derived from a study of response to subunit inactivated influenza vaccine. Study-level findings and limits: Authors suggested seasonal influenza vaccinations each recruit few new T cells.

J lost 4 bases, V lost 5 bases, and 11 bases had no gene match. The CDR3 sequence is 17 residues long. The germline V gene has CDR1 MNHEY and CDR2 SVGEGT. Here the sequenced sample was non-naive T cells sorted from PBMCs, taken about 40 days after vaccination. This sequence joins TRBV6-2 or TRBV6-3 and TRBJ2-3; 11 nucleotides match TRBD1. The clonotype was recovered from a man in his forties or fifties who received an inactivated influenza vaccine. Written as DNA, the CDR3 is TGTGCCAGCAGTCCTACCACTCCGGGACAGGGGGCAGATACGCAGTATTTT. Protein: CASSPTTPGQGADTQYF.